One and the same sample provided the 9 T cell receptor beta chains below, sequenced in a study of T cells in Graves' hyperthyroidism and ophthalmopathy. TCR beta CDR3 regions were amplified from RNA. TCR CDR3 underwent first-round RT-PCR with the HTBI primer set. TCRdb re-derived calls from the multiplex PCR reads in MiXCR, one entry per CDR3 protein. In the table there are about 600,000 distinct CDR3 sequences, roughly a sixth of which are singletons. The sample comprised blood. Every receptor here comes from a woman aged 40 to 50 with Graves' ophthalmopathy.

This clonotype came up a few times. V and J are TRBV11-2 and TRBJ1-1; D call uncertain. CDR1 SGHAT and CDR2 FQNNGV come from the germline V gene. Trimming shortened V by 1 base and J by 7 bases, and 7 bases separated the two germline ends. The CDR3 extends over 12 amino acids. The CDR3 DNA reads TGTGCCAGCAGCTTAGTTAGCAGTGAAGCTTTCTTT. Amino acids: CASSLVSSEAFF. Filled out from reference TRBV11-2 and TRBJ1-1, the complete variable domain reads EAGVAQSPRYKIIEKRQSVAFWCNPISGHATLYWYQQILGQGPKLLIQFQNNGVVDDSQLPKDRFSAERLKGVDSTLKIQPAKLEDSAVYLCASSLVSSEAFFGQGTRLTVV.

This clonotype was seen a handful of times. V usage is TRBV6-1 and J usage is TRBJ2-5; 8 bases are a match to TRBD2. Germline loops: CDR1 MNHNS, CDR2 SASEGT. The CDR3 runs 17 residues. J lost 1 base, V lost 5 bases, and 12 bases had no gene match. The CDR3 sequence: CASSSTLVAGIQETQYF. The CDR3, as DNA: TGTGCCAGCAGTTCCACCCTAGTAGCGGGGATCCAAGAGACCCAGTACTTC.

This clonotype was recorded at least ten times. This chain joins TRBV18 and TRBJ2-7, with 10 bases matching TRBD2. Germline-derived CDR1 and CDR2 are KGHSH and LQKENI. Trimming cost V 6 bases and J 3 bases; bases outside gene matches: 5. This CDR3 is 14 amino acids long. The DNA for the CDR3 is TGTGCCAGCTCTGGGACTAGCGTAAACTACGAGCAGTACTTC. The encoded protein is CASSGTSVNYEQYF.

This clonotype came up a few times. The chain links TRBV12-3 or TRBV12-4 to TRBJ2-1; 7 positions agree with TRBD2. The CDR3 contains 14 residues. V lost 5 bases to trimming and J lost 5 bases; unmatched junction nucleotides: 6. CDR3 nucleotides: TGTGCCAGCAGTCCTTCGACTAGCAACAATGAGCAGTTCTTC. This translates into CASSPSTSNNEQFF.

This clonotype showed up many times. In DNA form, the CDR3 reads TGCAGTGCTTTGACAACTTTGGGCACTGAAGCTTTCTTT. Residues: CSALTTLGTEAFF. V usage is TRBV20-1 and J usage is TRBJ1-1; D uncertain. V was clipped by 5 bases and J by 4 bases, with 14 bases between them. Germline V CDR1 and CDR2: DFQATT, SNEGSKA (reference sequence). The CDR3 consists of 13 residues.

At least ten counts were recorded for this clonotype. This chain connects TRBV6-1 to TRBJ1-4; D perhaps matches TRBD1 (6 bases). CDR3 length equals 18 residues. V dropped 0 bases and J dropped 4 bases, with 18 bases sitting between them. Germline lookup yields CDR1 MNHNS and CDR2 SASEGT. CDR3 sequence reads: CASSEATLWTANNEKLFF. The CDR3 DNA reads as TGTGCCAGCAGTGAAGCTACCCTTTGGACAGCAAATAATGAAAAACTGTTTTTT.

This chain uses TRBV19 with TRBJ2-2, with 12 bases identical to TRBD2. CDR1 LNHDA and CDR2 SQIVND come from the germline V gene (reference sequence). This CDR3 is 15 amino acids long. V lost 9 bases and J lost 7; bases outside the gene matches: 9. The CDR3 loop reads CASRLLAGGGGELFF. Here the CDR3 DNA reads TGTGCCAGCAGACTACTAGCGGGGGGCGGCGGGGAGCTGTTTTTT.

The chain couples TRBV6-2 or TRBV6-3 to TRBJ2-1; D not certain. The CDR3 has 15 amino acids. The germline V gene encodes CDR1 MNHEY and CDR2 SVGEGT. Trimming shortened V by 11 bases and J by 0 bases, and 17 bases separated the two germline ends. The CDR3 bases are TGTGCCGCCCTGAGACCCGTCAGCTCCTACAATGAGCAGTTCTTC. It translates to CAALRPVSSYNEQFF.

This clonotype has ten or more counts. CDR3 coding DNA: TGTGCCAGCAGTTCGACGACAACGGGCGCTCAGCCCCAGCATTTT. Residues: CASSSTTTGAQPQHF. The V call is TRBV6-1, the J call TRBJ1-5; no clear D gene. Germline lookup yields CDR1 MNHNS and CDR2 SASEGT. Trimming left V 5 bases short and J 6 bases short, with 17 bases between. This CDR3 has 15 amino acids.